Listed below are T cell receptor beta chains from one sample, sequenced in a study of post-analysis software for immune sequencing data. TCRdb reprocessed the PCR reads via MiXCR and lists one record per CDR3 protein. The sample lists around 400,000 distinct CDR3 sequences, about 40% occurring once. The sequenced sample consisted of blood. Every receptor here comes from a girl aged 2-15 years with multiple sclerosis. Each CDR3 is given with its conserved first and last residue. A D gene is named only where the DNA matches it firmly. Size values are once, few and many counts, or a class for expanded clones, and some rows have none.

d_call,clone_size,j_call,v_call,cdr3_nt,cdr3_aa
.,few,TRBJ2-7,TRBV28,TGTGCCAGCAGTATTCACGGTTCCTACGAGCAGTACTTC,CASSIHGSYEQYF
TRBD2,.,TRBJ2-1,TRBV12-3/TRBV12-4,TGTGCCAGCACCTCCAGGGGGGGTAGCGGGGGCTCCTACAATGAGCAGTTCTTC,CASTSRGGSGGSYNEQFF
.,.,TRBJ2-1,TRBV10-3,TGTGCCATCAGTCAGGAGGTGGCCTCCAATGAGCAGTTCTTC,CAISQEVASNEQFF
.,.,TRBJ2-5,TRBV4-2,TGTGCCAGCAGCCAAGATAACGTAGGCGGAGAGACCCAGTACTTC,CASSQDNVGGETQYF
.,.,TRBJ2-7,TRBV5-1,TGCGCCAGCAGCTTGAGCCAACTTACTTACGAGCAGTACTTC,CASSLSQLTYEQYF
TRBD1,few,TRBJ2-1,TRBV6-2/TRBV6-3,TGTGCCAGCAGCCTCCAGGGGGATGAGCAGTTCTTC,CASSLQGDEQFF
TRBD2,few,TRBJ2-5,TRBV29-1,TGCAGCGTTGGATCGGGGGGAGAGACCCAGTACTTC,CSVGSGGETQYF
TRBD1,.,TRBJ2-1,TRBV20-1,TGCAGTGCTAGACGCCGGGACAGGGTGACGTTCTTC,CSARRRDRVTFF
.,.,TRBJ2-5,TRBV5-1,TGCACCAGCAGACCCCTGAGGAAAGAGACCCAGTACTTC,CTSRPLRKETQYF
.,few,TRBJ2-4,TRBV4-1,TGCGCCAGCAGCCAAGTTCAGGGAAACATTCAGTACTTC,CASSQVQGNIQYF
.,.,TRBJ1-2,TRBV20-1,TGCAGTGCTTCTACAGGGTTCACTAGCGGCTACACCTTC,CSASTGFTSGYTF
.,.,TRBJ2-7,TRBV7-9,TGTGCCAGCAGCCCCGCTGGCGGCTACGAGCAGTACTTC,CASSPAGGYEQYF
.,few,TRBJ1-2,TRBV7-3,TGTGCCAGCAGCTTATCCGGGACCTATGGCTACACCTTC,CASSLSGTYGYTF